This T cell receptor (beta chain) was observed in a study of cytomegalovirus exposure and HLA in healthy donors. For the study at large: An analysis done earlier identified 100 million to 140 million unique TCR beta sequences from about 180 million T cells. Study conclusions and caveats: Fewer N-insertions (relative to the approximately 700-donor mean) were reportedly seen in an Asian-associated ancestry cluster in a later analysis. Prediction of most subjects' HLA-A and HLA-B alleles by TCR beta sequences was reportedly accurate.

The PCR was carried out with 60 Vbeta primers and 13 Jbeta primers. Clones were sequenced by immunoSEQ multiplex PCR, and TCRdb holds only the in-frame ones, with some missing. Of roughly 150,000 clones in the sample, more than 60% were seen once. For this clone: Its antigen is as yet unknown. An end of the junction differs from the germline gene, which may be a read error.

It was healthy bone marrow donors who served as donors. Per the germline V gene, CDR1 is SEHNR and CDR2 is FQNEAQ (reference sequence). This CDR3 has 14 amino acids. This sequence was found in a man between 18 and 29 years old in good health and CMV-seropositive. The chain carries TRBV7-9 and TRBJ2-7, with TRBD2 matching 7 bases. The sequencing sample was made of PBMCs. CDR3 in DNA: TGTGCCAGCAGCTTAGGAGCGGGAACGGGCCATTCCCTTTTC. Translated, it gives CASSLGAGTGHSLF. The full variable domain, with the rest looked up from reference TRBV7-9 and TRBJ2-7, is DTGVSQNPRHKITKRGQNVTFRCDPISEHNRLYWYRQTLGQGPEFLTYFQNEAQLEKSRLLSDRFSAERPKGSFSTLEIQRTEQGDSAMYLCASSLGAGTGHSLFGPGTRLTVT.